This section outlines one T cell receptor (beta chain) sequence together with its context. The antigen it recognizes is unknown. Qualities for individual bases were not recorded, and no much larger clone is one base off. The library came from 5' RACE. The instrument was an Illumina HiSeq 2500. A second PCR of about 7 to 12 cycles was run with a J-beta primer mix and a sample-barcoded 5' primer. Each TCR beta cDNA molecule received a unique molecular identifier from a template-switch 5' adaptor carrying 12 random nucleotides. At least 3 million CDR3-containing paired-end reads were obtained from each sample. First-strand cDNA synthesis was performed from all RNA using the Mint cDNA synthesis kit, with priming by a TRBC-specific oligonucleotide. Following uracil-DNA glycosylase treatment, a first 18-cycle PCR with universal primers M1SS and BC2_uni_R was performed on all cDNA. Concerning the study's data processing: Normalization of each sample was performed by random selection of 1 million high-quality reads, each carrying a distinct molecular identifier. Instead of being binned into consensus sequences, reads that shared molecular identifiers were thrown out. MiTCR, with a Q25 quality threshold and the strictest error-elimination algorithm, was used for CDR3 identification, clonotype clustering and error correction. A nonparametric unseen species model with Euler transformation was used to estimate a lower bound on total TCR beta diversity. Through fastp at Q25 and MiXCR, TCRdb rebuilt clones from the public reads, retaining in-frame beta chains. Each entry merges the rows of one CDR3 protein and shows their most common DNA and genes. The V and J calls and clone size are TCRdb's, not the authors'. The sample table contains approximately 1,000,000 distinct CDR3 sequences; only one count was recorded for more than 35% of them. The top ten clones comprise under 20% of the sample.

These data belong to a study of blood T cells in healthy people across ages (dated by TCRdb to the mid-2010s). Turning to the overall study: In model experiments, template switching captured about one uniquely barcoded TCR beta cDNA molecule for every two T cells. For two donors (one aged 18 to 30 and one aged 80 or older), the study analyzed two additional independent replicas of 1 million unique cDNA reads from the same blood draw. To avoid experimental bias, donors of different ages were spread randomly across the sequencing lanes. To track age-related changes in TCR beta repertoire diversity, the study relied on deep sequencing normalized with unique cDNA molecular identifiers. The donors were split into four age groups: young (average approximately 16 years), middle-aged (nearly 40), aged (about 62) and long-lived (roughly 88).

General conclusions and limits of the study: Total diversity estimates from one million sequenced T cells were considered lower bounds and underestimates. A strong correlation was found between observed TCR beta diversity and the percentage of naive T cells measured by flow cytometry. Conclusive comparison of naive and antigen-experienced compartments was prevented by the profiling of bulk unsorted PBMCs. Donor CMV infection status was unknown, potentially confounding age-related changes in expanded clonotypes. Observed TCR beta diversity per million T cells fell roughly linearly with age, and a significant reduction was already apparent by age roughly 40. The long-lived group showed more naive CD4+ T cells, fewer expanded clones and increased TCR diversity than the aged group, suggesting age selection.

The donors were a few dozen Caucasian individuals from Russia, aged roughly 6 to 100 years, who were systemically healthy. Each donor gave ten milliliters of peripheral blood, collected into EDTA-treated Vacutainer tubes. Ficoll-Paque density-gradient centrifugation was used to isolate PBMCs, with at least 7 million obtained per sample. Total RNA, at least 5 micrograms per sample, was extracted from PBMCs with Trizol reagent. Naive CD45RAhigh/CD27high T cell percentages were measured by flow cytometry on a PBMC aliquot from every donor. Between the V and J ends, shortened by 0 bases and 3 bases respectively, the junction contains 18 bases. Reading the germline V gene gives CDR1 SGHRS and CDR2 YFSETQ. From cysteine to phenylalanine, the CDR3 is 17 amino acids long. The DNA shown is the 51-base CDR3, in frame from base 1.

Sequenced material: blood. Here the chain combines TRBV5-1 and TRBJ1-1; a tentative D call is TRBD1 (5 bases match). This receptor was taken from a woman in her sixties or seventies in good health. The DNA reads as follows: TGCGCCAGCAGCTTGGCGCAGGGCTACTTAGACGACACTGAAGCTTTCTTT. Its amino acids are CASSLAQGYLDDTEAFF.